These 2 T cell receptor beta chains originate from one sample sequenced in a study of cytomegalovirus exposure and HLA in healthy donors. Primers included in the PCR were 60 Vbeta and 13 Jbeta primers. This table comes from immunoSEQ multiplex PCR, and its TCRdb copy is limited to in-frame clones, with some not included. Of some 270,000 clones in the sample, 80% were seen once. The source material was PBMCs. The receptor set was obtained from a girl aged 2 to 9 in good health and CMV-seronegative.

This sequence joins TRBV2 and TRBJ1-5; TRBD1 is a possible D gene (5 bases). Deletions cut 7 bases from V and 8 bases from J, with 18 bases between. The CDR3 has 14 residues. CDR1 and CDR2 (germline): SNHLY, FYNNEI. CDR3 protein: CASTRLGAWEPQHF. For the CDR3, the DNA is TGTGCCAGCACCCGTTTAGGGGCCTGGGAGCCCCAGCATTTT.

This rearrangement joins TRBV29-1 to TRBJ2-5; TRBD1 matches 8 bases. The CDR3 loop spans 19 amino acids. The trim removed 1 base at V and 2 bases at J, leaving 18 bases unmatched. Germline V CDR1 and CDR2: SQVTM, ANQGSEA. In DNA, the CDR3 is TGCAGCGTTGAAGTCCCATGGCTTGGTTCCGGGACAGGACAAGAGACCCAGTACTTC. Its translation is CSVEVPWLGSGTGQETQYF.